This entry lists 13 T cell receptor beta chains sequenced from one sample in a study of blood T cell repertoires in COVID-19. Using immunoSEQ multiplex PCR, the repertoire was profiled, and TCRdb retains in-frame clones only, with some absent. The sample includes some 80,000 clones, more than 75% seen only once; the top ten take about 20%. The sample comprised peripheral blood. These receptors all come from an elderly woman with active or convalescent COVID-19.

The chain joins TRBV7-9 to TRBJ1-1; D unresolved. The V end was cut by 8 bases, the J end by 3 bases, with 13 bases between. This CDR3 region has 13 residues. Germline V gives CDR1 SEHNR, CDR2 FQNEAQ (reference sequence). The CDR3 is CASARAGDTEAFF. For the CDR3, the DNA is TGTGCCAGCGCCCGGGCCGGGGACACTGAAGCTTTCTTT. Supplemented by reference TRBV7-9 and TRBJ1-1, the full variable domain reads DTGVSQNPRHKITKRGQNVTFRCDPISEHNRLYWYRQTLGQGPEFLTYFQNEAQLEKSRLLSDRFSAERPKGSFSTLEIQRTEQGDSAMYLCASARAGDTEAFFGQGTRLTVV.

As for this clone: One end of the junction is discordant with germline, which a read error may explain. The V gene is TRBV5-1, the J gene TRBJ2-5; 10 bases match TRBD2. The CDR3 contains 17 residues. The V gene's germline CDR1 is SGHRS and CDR2 YFSETQ. The DNA of the CDR3 is TGCGCCCGCAGCGGGGGGGGCGGCGGGGGGGCCATGGAGACCCAGTACTTC. It encodes CARSGGGGGGAMETQYF.

This clone was counted a few times. This chain's CDR3 is CASSLTSRGDTQYF. The DNA for the CDR3 is TGCGCCAGCAGCTTGACGTCCCGAGGGGATACGCAGTATTTT. The chain is built from TRBV5-1 and TRBJ2-3; perhaps TRBD2 as D (5 bases). The CDR3 extends over 14 amino acids. Trimming shortened V by 1 base and J by 6 bases, and 12 bases separated the two germline ends. CDR1 and CDR2 from the germline V gene are SGHRS and YFSETQ.

The gene calls are TRBV11-2 and TRBJ2-1; D is possibly TRBD2 (6 bases). This CDR3 is built from 14 residues. Trimming cost V 5 bases and J 5 bases, with 13 bases left between them. From germline, CDR1 is SGHAT and CDR2 FQNNGV. CDR3 region: CASSSIGGHNEQFF. CDR3 nucleotide sequence: TGTGCCAGCAGCAGTATCGGGGGTCACAATGAGCAGTTCTTC.

This clone has only a few counts. The rearrangement links TRBV12-5 to TRBJ1-4; a weak D match, TRBD1 (5 bases). The germline gives CDR1 LGHNT, CDR2 FRNRAP. This CDR3 has 18 amino acids. Trimming pared 4 bases from V and 7 bases from J, leaving 25 bases between. Here the CDR3 reads CASGSTIPPGGWIEKLFF. In nucleotides, the CDR3 is TGTGCTAGTGGTTCGACGATCCCTCCGGGGGGGTGGATTGAAAAACTGTTTTTT.

V and J are TRBV30 and TRBJ1-3, with 8 bases lining up with TRBD1. With V trimmed by 2 bases and J by 4 bases, 10 bases remained unmatched. The CDR3 is 16 residues long. In germline, CDR1 is GTSNPN, CDR2 SVGIG (reference sequence). CDR3 sequence reads: CAWSPKRTGIGNTIYF. The DNA for the CDR3 is TGTGCCTGGAGTCCTAAGCGGACAGGGATAGGAAACACCATATATTTT.

This chain connects TRBV28 to TRBJ2-2; tentatively, D is TRBD2 (5 bases). V was trimmed by 4 bases and J by 7 bases, leaving 16 bases between them. The CDR3 covers 15 residues. Germline CDR1 reads MDHEN; CDR2 reads SYDVKM. CDR3 DNA sequence: TGTGCCAGCAGTTCCCCGAGCGGAAGGGTCGGGGAGCTGTTTTTT. It yields the protein CASSSPSGRVGELFF.

This chain uses TRBV11-2 with TRBJ1-2; a possible D gene is TRBD1 (6 bases). The germline V and J ends were trimmed by 7 bases and 4 bases, with 10 bases remaining between them. The CDR3 spans 12 residues. The germline V gene encodes CDR1 SGHAT and CDR2 FQNNGV. The CDR3 DNA reads TGTGCCAGCAACAGGGACGGCTATGGCTACACCTTC. Its protein product is CASNRDGYGYTF.

Concerning this clone: Because the CDR3's place on the DNA is in doubt, the DNA is left out and the CDR3 is given as listed by TCRdb. The genes are TRBV21-1 and TRBJ1-5. TRBV21-1 is annotated as a pseudogene. The CDR3 adds up to 18 amino acids, both ends counted. The CDR3 here is CASSKFGAGTFSNQPQHF.

This chain joins TRBV3-1 (or the pseudogene TRBV3-2) and TRBJ1-1, with TRBD1 as a possible D gene (5 bases). The germline V gene has CDR1 LGHDT and CDR2 YNNKEL (reference sequence). The CDR3 is made up of 15 amino acids. The V gene lost 1 base and the J gene lost 4 bases, with 13 bases spanning the gap. CDR3 in amino acids: CASSQGYGQGTEAFF. CDR3 nucleotides: TGTGCCAGCAGCCAAGGATACGGCCAGGGCACTGAAGCTTTCTTT.

The CDR3 nucleotides are TGCGCCAGCAGCCGGGACTACACAGATACGCAGTATTTT. Protein sequence: CASSRDYTDTQYF. The chain is built from TRBV4-3 and TRBJ2-3; 7 bases line up with TRBD2. J gave up 2 bases and V 4 bases, and 0 bases lay outside the gene matches. There are 13 residues in the CDR3. Germline CDR1 is LGHNA and CDR2 is YSLEER.

This clone was detected once. The V gene is TRBV10-2, the J gene TRBJ2-2; TRBD1 aligns across 7 bases. The junction had 10 bases not matched to a gene; V was cut back by 5 bases and J by 1 base. The CDR3 length is 17 residues. Germline values: CDR1 WSHSY, CDR2 SAAADI. The CDR3 here is CASSRYSGTENTGELFF. The CDR3 DNA reads as TGCGCCAGCAGTCGCTATTCCGGGACAGAGAACACCGGGGAGCTGTTTTTT.

The chain recombines TRBV5-6 with TRBJ2-5; D call uncertain. Germline V gene lookup returns CDR1 SGHDT and CDR2 YYEEEE. The CDR3 runs to 14 residues. The ends were cut back, 0 bases at V and 5 bases at J, with 11 bases in the middle. CDR3 nucleotides: TGTGCCAGCAGCTTGGTGGCCCTCGGGGAGACCCAGTACTTC. It translates to CASSLVALGETQYF.